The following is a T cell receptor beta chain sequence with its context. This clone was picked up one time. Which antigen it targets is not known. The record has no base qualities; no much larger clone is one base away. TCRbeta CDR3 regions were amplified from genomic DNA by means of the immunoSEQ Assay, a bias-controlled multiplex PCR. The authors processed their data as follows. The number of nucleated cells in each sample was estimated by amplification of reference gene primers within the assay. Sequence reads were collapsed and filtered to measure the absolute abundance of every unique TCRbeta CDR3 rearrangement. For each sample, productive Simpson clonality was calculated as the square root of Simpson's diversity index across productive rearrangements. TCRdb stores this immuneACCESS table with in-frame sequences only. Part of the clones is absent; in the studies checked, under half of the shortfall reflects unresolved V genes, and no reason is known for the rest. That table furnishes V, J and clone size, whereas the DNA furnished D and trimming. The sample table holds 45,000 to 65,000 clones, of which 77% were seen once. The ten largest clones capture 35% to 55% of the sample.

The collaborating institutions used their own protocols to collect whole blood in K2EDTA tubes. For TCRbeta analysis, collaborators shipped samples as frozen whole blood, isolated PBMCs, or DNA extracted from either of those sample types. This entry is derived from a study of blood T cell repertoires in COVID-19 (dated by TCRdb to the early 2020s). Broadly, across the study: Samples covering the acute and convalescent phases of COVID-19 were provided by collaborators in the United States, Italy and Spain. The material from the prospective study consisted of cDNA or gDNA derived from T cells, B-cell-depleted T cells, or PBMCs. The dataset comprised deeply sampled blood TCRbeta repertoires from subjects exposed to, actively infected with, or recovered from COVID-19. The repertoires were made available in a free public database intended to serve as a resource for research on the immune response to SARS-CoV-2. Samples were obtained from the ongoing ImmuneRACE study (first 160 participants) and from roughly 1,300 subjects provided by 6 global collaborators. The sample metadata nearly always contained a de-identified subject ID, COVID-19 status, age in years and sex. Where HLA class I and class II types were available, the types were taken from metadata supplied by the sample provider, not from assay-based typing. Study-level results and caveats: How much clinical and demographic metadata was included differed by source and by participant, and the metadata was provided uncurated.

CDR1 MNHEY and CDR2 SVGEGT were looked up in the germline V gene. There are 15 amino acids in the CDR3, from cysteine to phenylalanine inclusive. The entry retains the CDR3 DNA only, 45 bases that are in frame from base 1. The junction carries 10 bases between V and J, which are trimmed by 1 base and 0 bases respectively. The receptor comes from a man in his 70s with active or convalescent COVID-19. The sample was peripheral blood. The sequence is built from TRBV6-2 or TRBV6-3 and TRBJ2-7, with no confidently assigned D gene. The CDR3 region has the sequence CASSYLNPSSYEQYF. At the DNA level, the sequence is TGTGCCAGCAGTTACTTGAACCCGAGCTCCTACGAGCAGTACTTC.